This entry lists 22 T cell receptor beta chains sequenced from one sample in a study of spatial heterogeneity in lung cancer. TCRdb recomputed calls from the 5' RACE reads with MiXCR, one row per CDR3 protein. The table includes tens of thousands of distinct CDR3 sequences, roughly 8% detected once. The time point is: sample taken at primary tumor resection. Sequencing of whole RNA from tumor, nontumor lung or frozen PBMC involved no sorting. The sequencing used PBMCs, collected at surgery. The receptors originated from a male donor with early-stage non-small cell lung cancer.

In its sample, this clonotype was seen many times. J is TRBJ1-4 and V is TRBV14, with 9 nucleotides matching TRBD1. CDR3 length: 15 amino acids. Trimming cost V 2 bases and J 10 bases; bases outside gene matches: 8. CDR1 is SGHDN, CDR2 FVKESK, per germline. The CDR3 bases are TGTGCCAGCAGCCAAACTAGAGGGACAGGGAGAAAACTGTTTTTT. This translates into CASSQTRGTGRKLFF.

Concerning this clonotype: At one of its ends the junction is not consistent with the germline gene, which may arise from a read error. The chain combines TRBV27 with TRBJ1-5; a possible D gene is TRBD1 (6 bases). CDR1 is MNHEY and CDR2 is SMNVEV in the germline V gene (reference sequence). CDR3 length equals 15 residues. The CDR3 DNA reads as TGTGCCGGCAGCCTACAGGGAAGGGGCAATCAGCCCCAGCATTTT. Protein sequence: CAGSLQGRGNQPQHF.

The rearrangement joins TRBV6-2 or TRBV6-3 to TRBJ1-2, with TRBD1 as a possible D gene (5 bases). Trimming left V 10 bases short and J 0 bases short, with 12 bases between. The CDR3 is made up of 13 amino acids. CDR1 is MNHEY, CDR2 SVGEGT, per germline. The CDR3 DNA follows: TGTGCCACAGCGACAGTATCTAACTATGGCTACACCTTC. Translated, it gives CATATVSNYGYTF.

This clonotype was seen repeatedly, ten times or more. The V call is TRBV10-3, the J call TRBJ2-1, with D maybe TRBD2 (7 bases). Germline V gene lookup returns CDR1 ENHRY and CDR2 SYGVKD. The CDR3 consists of 12 residues. Trimming stripped 6 bases from V and 8 bases from J, with 11 bases between. CDR3 coding DNA: TGTGCCATCAGGGCGGGGGCCGATGAGCAGTTCTTC. Translating gives CAIRAGADEQFF.

The table lists this clonotype with many counts. The J gene is TRBJ2-3, the V gene TRBV19; D is uncertain. There are 15 residues in the CDR3. V was trimmed by 1 base and J by 0 bases, leaving 8 bases between them. CDR1 is LNHDA, CDR2 SQIVND, per germline (reference sequence). As DNA, the CDR3 is TGTGCCAGTAGTATAGTTATAACTAGCACAGATACGCAGTATTTT. This codes for CASSIVITSTDTQYF.

This clonotype was counted many times. The chain links TRBV10-2 to TRBJ1-2, with D unresolved. This CDR3 spans 14 amino acids. Trimming stripped 0 bases from V and 7 bases from J, with 12 bases between. Germline assignment: CDR1 WSHSY and CDR2 SAAADI. The CDR3 DNA is TGCGCCAGCAGTGAGTCGTTGGGAAGTAGTGGCTACACCTTC. Its protein is CASSESLGSSGYTF.

The genes are TRBV7-2 and TRBJ1-1; D perhaps matches TRBD1 (5 bases). The CDR3 has 12 residues. The V end was cut by 3 bases, the J end by 6 bases, with 8 bases between. Germline CDR1 is SGHTA and CDR2 is FQGNSA. CDR3 nucleotide sequence: TGTGCCAGCAGCTTCGACAGTCCTGAAGCTTTCTTT. Its protein is CASSFDSPEAFF.

This clonotype was seen a handful of times. The rearrangement uses TRBV18 and TRBJ2-4, with D uncertain. The V end lost 3 bases, the J end lost 4 bases, and 7 bases lay between the germline ends. Germline V lookup: CDR1 KGHSH, CDR2 LQKENI. The CDR3 has 13 residues. The CDR3 protein is CASSPDEKNIQYF. In DNA, the CDR3 is TGTGCCAGCTCACCGGATGAGAAAAACATTCAGTACTTC. Full variable domain (remainder filled in from reference TRBV18 and TRBJ2-4): NAGVMQNPRHLVRRRGQEARLRCSPMKGHSHVYWYRQLPEEGLKFMVYLQKENIIDESGMPKERFSAEFPKEGPSILRIQQVVRGDSAAYFCASSPDEKNIQYFGAGTRLSVL.

This clonotype was seen a few times. A much larger clone is a single base away; this may be a read error. The chain links TRBV7-2 to TRBJ1-3; D ambiguous. Between the trimmed V and J ends, which lost 5 bases and 7 bases, there was a span of 6 bases. Looked up from germline, CDR1 is SGHTA and CDR2 is FQGNSA. The CDR3 totals 11 residues. The CDR3 DNA reads TGTGCCAGCAGCCTTTCGAACACCATATATTTT. Its protein product is CASSLSNTIYF.

This clonotype was recorded many times. At one boundary the junction diverges from the germline segment, which might be a read error. The chain has TRBV7-7 and TRBJ2-2; 7 bases are shared with TRBD1. CDR3 size: 14 residues. In germline, CDR1 is SSHAT, CDR2 FNYEAQ (reference sequence). The CDR3 is CASSSRGTTGELFF. In nucleotides, the CDR3 is TGTGCTAGCAGCTCCAGGGGGACCACCGGGGAGCTGTTTTTT.

There are many counts of this clonotype. The chain uses TRBV7-2 and TRBJ1-1; possibly TRBD1 for D (6 bases). Trimming took off 4 bases at V and 1 base at J, with 13 bases between the two ends. Germline V gene lookup returns CDR1 SGHTA and CDR2 FQGNSA. The CDR3 contains 15 residues. The CDR3 DNA reads TGTGCCAGCAGCTCTCCTATGACAGGGAACACTGAAGCTTTCTTT. Amino acids: CASSSPMTGNTEAFF.

This clonotype was picked up many times. The J gene is TRBJ2-2, the V gene TRBV4-1; TRBD2 aligns across 10 bases. Trimming removed 4 bases from V and 7 bases from J; junction bases left unmatched: 6. The CDR3 runs 15 residues. Germline-derived CDR1 and CDR2 are MGHRA and YSYEKL. The CDR3 here is CASSRLAGGDGELFF. CDR3 DNA sequence: TGCGCCAGCAGCCGGTTAGCGGGAGGCGACGGGGAGCTGTTTTTT.

The chain employs TRBV7-2 and TRBJ2-5; D is perhaps TRBD2 (5 bases). The CDR3 spans 13 residues. V was trimmed by 1 base and J by 3 bases, leaving 6 bases between them. The V gene's germline CDR1 is SGHTA and CDR2 FQGNSA. Written as DNA, the CDR3 is TGTGCCAGCAGCTTAGTTAGCGAAGAGACCCAGTACTTC. This translates into CASSLVSEETQYF.

This chain uses TRBV6-5 with TRBJ2-1; 16 bases map to TRBD2. The CDR3 covers 16 residues. Looked up from germline, CDR1 is MNHEY and CDR2 is SVGAGI. The V and J ends lost 5 bases and 10 bases, in that order; junction bases with no gene match: 8. The CDR3 reads CASSLGTSGRAREQFF. The CDR3 DNA sequence: TGTGCCAGCAGTCTCGGGACTAGCGGGAGGGCCAGAGAGCAGTTCTTC.

This clonotype has a handful of counts. The chain combines TRBV5-1 with TRBJ2-7; a weak D match, TRBD2 (5 bases). This CDR3 spans 13 amino acids. With 7 bases removed from V and 2 bases from J, the gap between germline ends came to 13 bases. CDR1 is SGHRS, CDR2 YFSETQ, per germline. The CDR3 here is CASHLGVAYEQYV. The CDR3 DNA is TGCGCCAGCCACCTCGGGGTTGCCTACGAGCAGTACGTC.

The chain has TRBV24-1 and TRBJ2-3; 10 bases are a match to TRBD1. Germline-derived CDR1 and CDR2 are KGHDR and SFDVKD. The CDR3 runs 15 residues. V trimming: 4 bases; J trimming: 10 bases; junction bases outside the gene matches: 10. The CDR3 loop is CATSDPDRGHGSQYF. The DNA of the CDR3 is TGTGCCACCAGTGACCCAGACAGGGGGCACGGGTCGCAGTATTTT.

This clonotype was picked up many times. The rearrangement joins TRBV7-2 to TRBJ2-2; no reliable D call. Germline V gene sequence: CDR1 SGHTA, CDR2 FQGNSA. V lost 5 bases and J 7 bases, leaving 14 bases between the germline ends. CDR3 size: 14 residues. The CDR3 coding sequence is TGTGCCAGCAGCACAGCTCTGGGAAACGGGGAGCTGTTTTTT. Its protein product is CASSTALGNGELFF.

This clonotype appeared many times. The rearrangement uses TRBV29-1 and TRBJ1-1; 9 nucleotides align to TRBD1. The CDR3 is 13 amino acids. Unmatched junction bases numbered 6, after V lost 4 bases and J lost 6 bases. Germline loops: CDR1 SQVTM, CDR2 ANQGSEA. Here the CDR3 DNA reads TGCAGCGTTGCCTGGACAGGGGCGGCTGAAGCTTTCTTT. Translating gives CSVAWTGAAEAFF.

This clonotype turned up a few times. DNA for the CDR3: TGTGCCAGCAGCAGGGGTGCCGGGACAGGGTTGGATCAGCCCCAGCATTTT. Residues: CASSRGAGTGLDQPQHF. The V gene is TRBV5-5, the J gene TRBJ1-5, with 9 bases aligning to TRBD1. This CDR3 has 17 residues. CDR1 SGHKS and CDR2 YYEKEE come from the germline V gene (reference sequence). V lost 4 bases to trimming and J lost 5 bases; unmatched junction nucleotides: 13. The full variable domain, with the rest looked up from reference TRBV5-5 and TRBJ1-5, is DAGVTQSPTHLIKTRGQQVTLRCSPISGHKSVSWYQQVLGQGPQFIFQYYEKEERGRGNFPDRFSARQFPNYSSELNVNALLLGDSALYLCASSRGAGTGLDQPQHFGDGTRLSIL.

This clonotype was recorded many times. The chain recombines TRBV25-1 with TRBJ2-4; tentatively, D is TRBD2 (6 bases). There are 15 residues in the CDR3. V shed 0 bases and J shed 9 bases, with 15 bases lying between them. Per germline, CDR1 MGHDK and CDR2 SYGVNS. CDR3 bases: TGTGCCAGCAGTGAATATTTCGGGGGAGAGGGCATTCAGTACTTC. Its translation: CASSEYFGGEGIQYF.

This rearrangement joins TRBV12-3 or TRBV12-4 to TRBJ2-6; 12 bases are shared with TRBD1. CDR3 size: 16 residues. With V trimmed by 5 bases and J by 10 bases, 9 bases remained unmatched. CDR3 region: CASSRTGTGGLNVLTF. The CDR3 DNA sequence: TGTGCCAGCAGTAGAACCGGGACAGGGGGCCTTAACGTCCTGACTTTC.

This clonotype was seen many times. V and J are TRBV5-5 and TRBJ1-5; perhaps TRBD1 as D (6 bases). The V end lost 4 bases, the J end lost 3 bases, and 11 bases lay between the germline ends. Germline-derived CDR1 and CDR2 are SGHKS and YYEKEE (reference sequence). CDR3 length equals 14 residues. CDR3 loop: CASSLGQPNQPQHF. DNA for the CDR3: TGTGCCAGCAGCCTCGGACAGCCCAATCAGCCCCAGCATTTT.